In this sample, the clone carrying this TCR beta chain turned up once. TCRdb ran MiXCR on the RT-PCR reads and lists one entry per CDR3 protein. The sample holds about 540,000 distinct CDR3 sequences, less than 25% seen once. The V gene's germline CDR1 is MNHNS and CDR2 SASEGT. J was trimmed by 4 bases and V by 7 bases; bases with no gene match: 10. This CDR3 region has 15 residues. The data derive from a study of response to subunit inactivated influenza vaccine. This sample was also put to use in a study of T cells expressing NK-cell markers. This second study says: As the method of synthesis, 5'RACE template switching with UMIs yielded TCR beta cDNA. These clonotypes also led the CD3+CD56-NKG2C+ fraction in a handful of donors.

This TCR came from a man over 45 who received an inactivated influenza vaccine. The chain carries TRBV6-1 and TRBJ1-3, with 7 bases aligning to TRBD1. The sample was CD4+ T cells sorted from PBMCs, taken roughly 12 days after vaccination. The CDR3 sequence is CASTADRVSGNTIYF. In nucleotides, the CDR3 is TGTGCCAGCACCGCAGACAGGGTCTCCGGAAACACCATATATTTT.